This record looks at one T cell receptor (beta chain) sequence and its context. These data are taken from a study of CD8+ T cells in alopecia areata. This CDR3 is 14 amino acids long. The V end was cut by 1 base, the J end by 8 bases, with 14 bases between. Germline V CDR1 and CDR2: LNHNV, YYDKDF (reference sequence). Treatment of the sample: oral pan-JAK inhibitor, 5-10 mg twice daily. Extracted RNA was reverse transcribed, and the resulting cDNA served as sequencing template. Clones were sequenced by immunoSEQ multiplex PCR, and TCRdb holds only the in-frame ones, with some missing. Of 170,000 or so clones in the sample, around three fifths were seen once.

This clonotype was obtained from a human donor with alopecia areata. The input for sequencing was CD4+ T cells sorted from blood, taken at week 4, from a patient treated with tofacitinib. This chain links TRBV15 with TRBJ1-2; no definite D call. In DNA form, the CDR3 reads TGTGCCACCAGCAGAGGGGGAGTCCAAATCGGCTACACCTTC. Amino acid sequence: CATSRGGVQIGYTF.